This T cell receptor beta chain was sequenced for a study of cytomegalovirus exposure and HLA in healthy donors. Study as a whole: The 100 million to 120 million unique TCR beta sequences, from about 170 million T cells, were found by an earlier analysis. The study, taken as a whole, reports: Sequence variants that were highly shared formed a cluster that was likely a sequencing artifact. Later on, an analysis found that several of the most significant clusters appeared to be linked to common viral pathogens, which included parvovirus B19. High sensitivity and specificity were reportedly achieved when the classifier diagnosed cytomegalovirus status.

Germline V gene sequence: CDR1 SGHAT, CDR2 FQDESV (reference sequence). V was pared by 2 bases and J by 3 bases, with 5 bases of the junction left unmatched. This CDR3 has 16 residues. The PCR made use of 60 Vbeta and 13 Jbeta primers. Clones were sequenced by immunoSEQ multiplex PCR, and TCRdb holds only the in-frame ones, with some missing. The repertoire includes under 200,000 clones, more than 75% of them detected once, and 8% to 10% sits in the top ten. About this clone itself: Its specificity is unknown.

The specimen sequenced was PBMCs. V is TRBV11-1 and J is TRBJ2-3; 10 bases are shared with TRBD2. The receptor's source is a man younger than 35 in good health and CMV-seropositive. The CDR3 coding sequence is TGTGCCAGCAGCTTATCTGTTAGCGGGGGGACAGATACGCAGTATTTT. This gives the protein CASSLSVSGGTDTQYF. Complete variable domain (other parts from reference TRBV11-1 and TRBJ2-3): EAEVAQSPRYKITEKSQAVAFWCDPISGHATLYWYRQILGQGPELLVQFQDESVVDDSQLPKDRFSAERLKGVDSTLKIQPAELGDSAMYLCASSLSVSGGTDTQYFGPGTRLTVL.